The source of this T cell receptor beta chain is a study of immune evolution from preneoplasia to lung adenocarcinoma. Study information: HLA loss of heterozygosity: less than 9% AIS, over 12% MIA, about 35% ADC, none AAH.

TCRdb's table, derived via immunoSEQ multiplex PCR, lists solely in-frame clones and lacks some. The sample includes about 9,100 clones, approximately 80% of them seen just once. With V trimmed by 3 bases and J by 6 bases, 8 bases remained unmatched. This CDR3 has 15 residues. CDR1 and CDR2 (germline): MNHNS, SASEGT. Whole-study findings and limits: T cell clonality was higher in KRAS-mutant than EGFR-mutant or wild-type nodules.

On this clone itself: The antigen is not known.

Patients had resection in Japan or China between the mid-2010s and the late 2010s. Each case's diagnosis was confirmed by two pathologists on H&E. Sequenced: FFPE lung adenocarcinoma in situ tissue. The chain employs TRBV6-1 and TRBJ2-4; 7 bases are a match to TRBD2. The receptor was derived from a person aged 65-85 years with lung adenocarcinoma. CDR3 amino acids: CASSDGSGGRNIQYF. The CDR3 DNA sequence: TGTGCCAGCAGTGACGGCTCGGGAGGTAGAAACATTCAGTACTTC.